Listed below are T cell receptor beta chains from one sample, sequenced in a study of human versus mouse CDR3 diversity and MHC coevolution. Some clones are missing from TCRdb's copy, which holds only in-frame ones; the method was immunoSEQ multiplex PCR. In the table there are about 73,000 clones, roughly 92% of which are singletons. Material for sequencing was naive CD4+ T cells from blood. These receptors originate from a person aged 25 to 75 in good health. CDR3s include the opening cysteine and the closing phenylalanine or tryptophan. The order of the fields is V gene, D gene, clone size, J gene, CDR3 DNA, CDR3 protein. D genes are given only for firm matches. Some rows have no size entry. The others give once, few or many, or a class for an expanded clone.

V: TRBV5-1
D: TRBD2
size: once
J: TRBJ2-1
DNA: TGCGCCAGCAGCTTGGGGCTAGCGGGGCCGAGCTCCTACAATGAGCAGTTCTTC
CDR3: CASSLGLAGPSSYNEQFF

V: TRBV15
D: TRBD1
size: NA
J: TRBJ2-3
DNA: TGTGCCACCAGCAGAGATCCGACAGGGGGTACGCAGTATTTT
CDR3: CATSRDPTGGTQYF

V: TRBV7-8
D: TRBD2
size: NA
J: TRBJ2-1
DNA: TGTGCCAGCAGCTCGGGACTAGCGACCGACAATGAGCAGTTCTTC
CDR3: CASSSGLATDNEQFF

V: TRBV10-3
D: TRBD2
size: NA
J: TRBJ2-1
DNA: TGTGCCTCCAATCCATCCGGACTAGCGGCCTACAATGAGCAGTTCTTC
CDR3: CASNPSGLAAYNEQFF

V: TRBV7-9
D: TRBD2
size: once
J: TRBJ2-2
DNA: TGTGCCAGCAGCTCTCGGACTAGCGGGGGGAACACCGGGGAGCTGTTTTTT
CDR3: CASSSRTSGGNTGELFF

V: TRBV10-2
D: NA
size: NA
J: TRBJ1-5
DNA: TGCGCCAGCAGTGATGGCCAAGTCAATCAGCCCCAGCATTTT
CDR3: CASSDGQVNQPQHF

V: TRBV10-3
D: TRBD1
size: NA
J: TRBJ1-2
DNA: TGTGCCACCGGGACAGTCAGTCAGGCCTATGGCTACACCTTC
CDR3: CATGTVSQAYGYTF

V: TRBV15
D: TRBD1
size: NA
J: TRBJ1-4
DNA: TGTGCCACCAGCAGCCTCCCGGGACAGAAGAATGAAAAACTGTTTTTT
CDR3: CATSSLPGQKNEKLFF

V: TRBV2
D: NA
size: NA
J: TRBJ2-3
DNA: TGTGCCAGCAAAGGCGGGATGAGCACAGATACGCAGTATTTT
CDR3: CASKGGMSTDTQYF

V: TRBV7-9
D: NA
size: NA
J: TRBJ2-2
DNA: TGTGCCAGCAGCTTAGTTGGGCACCGGGAGCTGTTTTTT
CDR3: CASSLVGHRELFF

V: TRBV30
D: NA
size: NA
J: TRBJ2-1
DNA: TGTGCCTGGAGCCCGGACAGTGATACTTACAATGAGCAGTTCTTC
CDR3: CAWSPDSDTYNEQFF

V: TRBV5-4
D: TRBD1
size: NA
J: TRBJ1-2
DNA: TGTGCCAGCAGCTCCGGGACAGGGGAGAACTATGGCTACACCTTC
CDR3: CASSSGTGENYGYTF

V: TRBV2
D: NA
size: NA
J: TRBJ2-7
DNA: TGTGCCAGCGGTCCCCTGGCAGGGGCGGCCGAGCAGTACTTC
CDR3: CASGPLAGAAEQYF

V: TRBV7-3
D: TRBD2
size: once
J: TRBJ2-2
DNA: TGTGCCAGCAGCCCTCTAGCGGGGGGGAGCACCGGGGAGCTGTTTTTT
CDR3: CASSPLAGGSTGELFF

V: TRBV5-1
D: NA
size: NA
J: TRBJ2-5
DNA: TGCGCCAGCGGGCGCCAAGAGACCCAGTACTTC
CDR3: CASGRQETQYF

V: TRBV25-1
D: NA
size: NA
J: TRBJ2-2
DNA: TGTGCCAGCCGTGTGGAGGGCACCGGGGAGCTGTTTTTT
CDR3: CASRVEGTGELFF

V: TRBV11-2
D: TRBD1
size: NA
J: TRBJ2-7
DNA: TGTGCCAGCAGCCCCCAGGGGGCGGTCTACGAGCAGTACTTC
CDR3: CASSPQGAVYEQYF

V: TRBV30
D: NA
size: NA
J: TRBJ1-3
DNA: TGTGCCTGGAGTAGAGACAGATACACCATATATTTT
CDR3: CAWSRDRYTIYF

V: TRBV19
D: TRBD1
size: NA
J: TRBJ2-7
DNA: TGTGCCAGTAGTGACCTCGGGACAGTCTCCTACGAGCAGTACTTC
CDR3: CASSDLGTVSYEQYF

V: TRBV11-2
D: NA
size: NA
J: TRBJ1-1
DNA: TGTGCCAGCAGCTTAGTACGGGGGAACACTGAAGCTTTCTTT
CDR3: CASSLVRGNTEAFF

V: TRBV28
D: NA
size: NA
J: TRBJ1-2
DNA: TGTGCCAGCAGCCTGCGGACAGTTGGCTATGGCTACACCTTC
CDR3: CASSLRTVGYGYTF

V: TRBV5-1
D: TRBD1
size: NA
J: TRBJ2-5
DNA: TGCGCCAGCAGCTTGGGGGGACAGGGTGAGACCCAGTACTTC
CDR3: CASSLGGQGETQYF

V: TRBV19
D: NA
size: NA
J: TRBJ1-1
DNA: TGTGCCAGTAGCTCCGGGGGTGGGGACACTGAAGCTTTCTTT
CDR3: CASSSGGGDTEAFF

V: TRBV18
D: TRBD1
size: few
J: TRBJ1-4
DNA: TGTGCCAGCTCACCAATTCTAAGGACAGGTCCGAATGAAAAACTGTTTTTT
CDR3: CASSPILRTGPNEKLFF

V: TRBV5-1
D: NA
size: NA
J: TRBJ2-7
DNA: TGCGCCAGCAGCCCCGGGCAGGGGGAGCAGTACTTC
CDR3: CASSPGQGEQYF

V: TRBV30
D: NA
size: NA
J: TRBJ2-1
DNA: TGTGCCTGGAGTGGGAGGGGGCGTTCTTACAATGAGCAGTTCTTC
CDR3: CAWSGRGRSYNEQFF

V: TRBV6-1
D: TRBD1
size: NA
J: TRBJ2-5
DNA: TGTGCCAGCAGTACGGGACAGGGTCAAGCAGAGACCCAGTACTTC
CDR3: CASSTGQGQAETQYF

V: TRBV19
D: TRBD1
size: NA
J: TRBJ1-2
DNA: TGTGCCAGTAGTATAGCTAACAGGGGCGGCTATGGCTACACCTTC
CDR3: CASSIANRGGYGYTF

V: TRBV2
D: NA
size: NA
J: TRBJ2-3
DNA: TGTGCCAGCAGTGGTCGGTCAGATACGCAGTATTTT
CDR3: CASSGRSDTQYF

V: TRBV6-1
D: TRBD1
size: NA
J: TRBJ1-2
DNA: TGTGCCAGCACAGAGGGAGTAACAGGGGCGGGGGGCTACACCTTC
CDR3: CASTEGVTGAGGYTF

V: TRBV30
D: TRBD1
size: once
J: TRBJ2-1
DNA: TGTGCCTGGAGTAAGTCGGGACAGAGGGTGTGGGCGTACAATGAGCAGTTCTTC
CDR3: CAWSKSGQRVWAYNEQFF

V: TRBV15
D: NA
size: NA
J: TRBJ2-7
DNA: TGTGCCACCAGCAGAGAAGTTGGGGGGTACGAGCAGTACTTC
CDR3: CATSREVGGYEQYF

V: TRBV7-2
D: NA
size: NA
J: TRBJ2-7
DNA: TGTGCCAGCAGCTTAGGAGGGTCGGAGTACGAGCAGTGCTTC
CDR3: CASSLGGSEYEQCF

V: TRBV19
D: NA
size: NA
J: TRBJ1-5
DNA: TGTGCCAGTAGTATTGAGGGGGGGCGCGCCCGAAGCAATCAGCCCCAGCATTTT
CDR3: CASSIEGGRARSNQPQHF

V: TRBV5-1
D: NA
size: NA
J: TRBJ2-7
DNA: TGCGCCAGCAGCTTGTCAGGGAACTACGAGCAGTACTTC
CDR3: CASSLSGNYEQYF

V: TRBV5-4
D: TRBD2
size: NA
J: TRBJ2-5
DNA: TGTGCCAGCAGCTTGGTTAGCACTAGCGGGCAAGAGACCCAGTACTTC
CDR3: CASSLVSTSGQETQYF

V: TRBV6-5
D: TRBD2
size: NA
J: TRBJ2-2
DNA: TGTGCCAGCAGTCTCGGGAGGGCCTCGACCGGGGAGCTGTTTTTT
CDR3: CASSLGRASTGELFF